These 2 T cell receptor beta chains were all obtained from the same sample, sequenced in a study of blood T cell repertoires in COVID-19. Produced via immunoSEQ multiplex PCR; TCRdb's table is partial and in-frame only. The sample has about 170,000 clones, 84% seen once; the top ten hold approximately 12%. The specimen sequenced was PBMCs or T cells enriched from blood (not recorded which). The receptors derive from a man aged 50-60 years who had recovered from COVID-19.

The chain joins TRBV27 to TRBJ1-1; 8 nucleotides match TRBD1. From germline, CDR1 is MNHEY and CDR2 SMNVEV (reference sequence). Trimming removed 6 bases from V and 7 bases from J; junction bases left unmatched: 7. The CDR3 sequence is 13 residues long. This CDR3 is CASSQQGVGEAFF. CDR3 nucleotides: TGTGCCAGCAGCCAACAGGGGGTGGGTGAAGCTTTCTTT.

This chain connects TRBV7-9 to TRBJ2-6; a weak D match, TRBD1 (6 bases). The CDR3 loop spans 17 amino acids. Trimming shortened V by 4 bases and J by 0 bases, and 13 bases separated the two germline ends. From germline, CDR1 is SEHNR and CDR2 FQNEAQ (reference sequence). Written as DNA, the CDR3 is TGTGCCAGCAGCTGGGGACATCCTTCCTCTGGGGCCAACGTCCTGACTTTC. It is translated as CASSWGHPSSGANVLTF.